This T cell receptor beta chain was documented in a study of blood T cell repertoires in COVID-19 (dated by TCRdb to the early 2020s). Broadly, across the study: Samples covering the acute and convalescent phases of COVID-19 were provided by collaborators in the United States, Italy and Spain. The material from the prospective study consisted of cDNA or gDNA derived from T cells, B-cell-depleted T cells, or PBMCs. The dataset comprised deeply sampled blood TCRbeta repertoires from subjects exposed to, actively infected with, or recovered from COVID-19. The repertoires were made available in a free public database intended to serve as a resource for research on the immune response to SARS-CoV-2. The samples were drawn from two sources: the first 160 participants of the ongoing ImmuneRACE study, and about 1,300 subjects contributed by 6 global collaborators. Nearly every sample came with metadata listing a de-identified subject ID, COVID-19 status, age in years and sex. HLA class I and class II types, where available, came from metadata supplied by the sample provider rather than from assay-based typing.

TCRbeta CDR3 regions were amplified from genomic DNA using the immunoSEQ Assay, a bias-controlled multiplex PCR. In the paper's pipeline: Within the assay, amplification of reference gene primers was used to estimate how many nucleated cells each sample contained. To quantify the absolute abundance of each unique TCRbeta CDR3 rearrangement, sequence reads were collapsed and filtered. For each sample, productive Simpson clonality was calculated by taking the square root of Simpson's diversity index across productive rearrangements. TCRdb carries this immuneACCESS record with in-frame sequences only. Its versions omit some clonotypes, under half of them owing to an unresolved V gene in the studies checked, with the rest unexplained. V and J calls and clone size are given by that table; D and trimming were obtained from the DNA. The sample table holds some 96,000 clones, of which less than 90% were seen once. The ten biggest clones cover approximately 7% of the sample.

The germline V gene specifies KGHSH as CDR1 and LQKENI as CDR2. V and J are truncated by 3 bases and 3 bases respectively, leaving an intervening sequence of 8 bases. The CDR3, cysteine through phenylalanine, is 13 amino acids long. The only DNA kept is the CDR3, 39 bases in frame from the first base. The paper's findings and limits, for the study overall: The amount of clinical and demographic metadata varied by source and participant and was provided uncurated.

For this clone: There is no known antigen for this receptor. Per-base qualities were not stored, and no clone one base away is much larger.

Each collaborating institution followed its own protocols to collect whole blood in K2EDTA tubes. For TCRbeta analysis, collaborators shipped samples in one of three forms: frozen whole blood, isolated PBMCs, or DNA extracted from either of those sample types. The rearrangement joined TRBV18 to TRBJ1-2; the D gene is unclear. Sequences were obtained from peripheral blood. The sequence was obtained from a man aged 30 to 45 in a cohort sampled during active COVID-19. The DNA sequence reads TGTGCCAGCTCACCGGTACAAGACTATGGCTACACCTTC. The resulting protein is CASSPVQDYGYTF.